A selection of T cell receptor beta chains follows, all from one sample in a study of blood T cells in healthy people across ages. TCRdb reprocessed the 5' RACE reads with MiXCR, giving one entry per CDR3 protein. The sample records 1.2 million to 1.5 million distinct CDR3 sequences, 40% to 50% being singletons. The sample was blood. All receptors come from a woman aged 18-35 years in good health. CDR3s leave out the opening cysteine and the closing phenylalanine or tryptophan. Expanded clones get a size class; other rows say once, few or many, or leave the size out.

v_gene,abundance,CDR3aa
TRBV4-1,.,ASSFSGGAIDTQY
TRBV3-1,few,ASSQNQAGVSNEQF
TRBV15,.,ATIRAGYNEQY
TRBV7-8,.,ASSFSLGTDTQY
TRBV12-3/TRBV12-4,.,ATRQTGRTYEQY
TRBV7-2,.,ASSLGGLPETQY
TRBV20-1,few,SARRDRGLRATEAF
TRBV20-1,.,SAGGGDTQY
TRBV11-1,.,ASSVAAHTGELF
TRBV27,.,ARKGQGNPPETQY
TRBV20-1,.,SARDQGRDYTGELF
TRBV4-1,.,ASSHREMANTEAF
TRBV5-1,few,ASSFGTGGGEQF
TRBV3-1,.,ASSQWDSYEQY
TRBV12-3/TRBV12-4,few,ASSSDSEYQPQH
TRBV27,.,ASSNLGTSGSFMGTF
TRBV6-2/TRBV6-3,.,ASSYPPHTQY
TRBV6-5,.,ASSYPGQAYEQY
TRBV14,.,ASSYRDRGGNEQF
TRBV10-3,few,AISPYGGTTSTDTQY
TRBV29-1,.,SAREAGGYT
TRBV7-9,.,AGSPPGYLNEQF
TRBV29-1,once,SVKGDGPNYGYT
TRBV20-1,.,SASSSVETQY
TRBV5-6,.,ASSPGAVSSYEQY
TRBV9,.,ASSVWTGPGNTIY
TRBV7-6,many,ASSTGQGGGNEKLF
TRBV2,.,ASSDLAGGVGSTDTQY
TRBV9,.,ASSAFLTGANEQF
TRBV27,.,ATSSGSVNEQF
TRBV14,.,ASSHLLDYGYT
TRBV10-1,.,ASSVRRRPQH
TRBV18,.,ASSPLYGYEQY
TRBV3-1,many,ASSRTSGSYEQF
TRBV12-3/TRBV12-4,few,ASSPRQGPGYGYT
TRBV28,.,ASCSGTSGRKRKEQY
TRBV20-1,.,SARHGNTEAF
TRBV29-1,.,SCRDSGGNNEQY
TRBV4-2,.,ASSLEAGDSNQPQH
TRBV7-9,few,ASSLPELGSYEQY
TRBV29-1,.,SVGPSGSYEQY
TRBV10-3,.,AISDRLESTDTQY
TRBV3-1,few,ASSQEVKATQAF
TRBV6-6,.,ASSRRDTTRRETQY
TRBV27,.,ASSVGKRPETQY
TRBV5-5,.,ASSFSHGELF
TRBV20-1,few,SAREVTDTQY
TRBV11-3,.,ASSSEGDSRETQY